The clone carrying this TCR beta chain was counted only a few times. The CDR3 loop spans 13 amino acids. Germline CDR1 and CDR2: SGHRS and YFSETQ. V shed 2 bases and J shed 10 bases, with 10 bases lying between them. Each CDR3 protein gets one entry after TCRdb re-called the 5' RACE reads with MiXCR. The table records 250,000 or so distinct CDR3 sequences, approximately 10% of them present only once. The data are from a study of T-cell memory formation after mild COVID-19. The chain has TRBV5-1 and TRBJ1-6; D is possibly TRBD1 (5 bases). This TCR derives from a man aged 18-30 years who had mild COVID-19 (a few samples of this study predate the infection). Cell type and time point are not known. The sequenced material came from PBMCs or a T cell subset sorted from them (not recorded which). As DNA, the CDR3 is TGCGCCAGCAGCTTCGAGGGGTCCTCACCCCTCCACTTT. Protein product: CASSFEGSSPLHF.